This T cell receptor (beta chain) was sequenced in a study of cytomegalovirus exposure and HLA in healthy donors. The overall study: Within the Caucasian-associated ancestry cluster were roughly 82% of the approximately 400 genotyped donors. Broader study findings: In vitro checks showed that three CMV-associated chains really do target CMV antigens. Productive rates of about 87% or about 30% were seen for most TCR beta V segments in an earlier analysis. Available immune exposure information covered CMV serostatus only.

Comments on this clone: Its antigen is not known.

Trimming took off 1 base at V and 2 bases at J, with 13 bases between the two ends. The CDR3 is made up of 15 amino acids. Germline V CDR1 and CDR2: SGHRS, YFSETQ. The PCR had 60 Vbeta and 13 Jbeta primers. TCRdb keeps only in-frame clones here, not all; method: immunoSEQ multiplex PCR. The sample has roughly 120,000 clones; approximately 8% are singletons. The chain employs TRBV5-1 and TRBJ2-7, with D maybe TRBD1 (6 bases). Sequences were obtained from PBMCs. This clonotype originated in a woman aged 40 to 50 in good health and CMV-seropositive. DNA of the CDR3: TGCGCCAGCAGCTTGACAGGGCAGTTAACCTACGAGCAGTACTTC. Protein: CASSLTGQLTYEQYF.